The clone carrying this TCR beta chain occurred many times. The data stem from a study of blood T cell repertoires in COVID-19. This CDR3 is built from 15 residues. In germline, CDR1 is SGHRS, CDR2 YFSETQ. With 4 bases removed from V and 5 bases from J, the gap between germline ends came to 15 bases. Generated by immunoSEQ multiplex PCR, the TCRdb table keeps only in-frame clones and is missing some. The sample contains about 70,000 clones, about nine tenths of which appear only once. This clonotype was sampled from a woman aged 60-75 years with acute or convalescent COVID-19. The rearrangement uses TRBV5-1 and TRBJ2-2; D not resolved. The sample was peripheral blood. The CDR3 nucleotides read TGCGCCAGCAGCCCCGCGTGGTCCAGGACCGGGGAGCTGTTTTTT. Protein product: CASSPAWSRTGELFF.